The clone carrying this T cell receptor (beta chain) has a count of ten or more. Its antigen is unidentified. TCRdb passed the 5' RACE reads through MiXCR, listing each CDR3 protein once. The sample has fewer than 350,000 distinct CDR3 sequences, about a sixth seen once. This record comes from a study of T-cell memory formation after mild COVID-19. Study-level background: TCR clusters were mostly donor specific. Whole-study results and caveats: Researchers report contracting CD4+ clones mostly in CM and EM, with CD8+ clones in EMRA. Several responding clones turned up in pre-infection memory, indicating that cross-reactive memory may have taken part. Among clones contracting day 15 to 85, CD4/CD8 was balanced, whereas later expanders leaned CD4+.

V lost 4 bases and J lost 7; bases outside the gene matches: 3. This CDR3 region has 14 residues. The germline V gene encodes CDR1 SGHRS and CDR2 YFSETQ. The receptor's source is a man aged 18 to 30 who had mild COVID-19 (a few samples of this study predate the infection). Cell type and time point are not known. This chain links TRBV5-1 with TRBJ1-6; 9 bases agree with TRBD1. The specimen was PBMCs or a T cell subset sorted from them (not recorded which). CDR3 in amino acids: CASSTGQGNSPLHF. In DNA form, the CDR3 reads TGCGCCAGCAGCACAGGACAGGGGAATTCACCCCTCCACTTT. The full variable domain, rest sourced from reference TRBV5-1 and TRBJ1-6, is KAGVTQTPRYLIKTRGQQVTLSCSPISGHRSVSWYQQTPGQGLQFLFEYFSETQRNKGNFPGRFSGRQFSNSRSEMNVSTLELGDSALYLCASSTGQGNSPLHFGNGTRLTVT.